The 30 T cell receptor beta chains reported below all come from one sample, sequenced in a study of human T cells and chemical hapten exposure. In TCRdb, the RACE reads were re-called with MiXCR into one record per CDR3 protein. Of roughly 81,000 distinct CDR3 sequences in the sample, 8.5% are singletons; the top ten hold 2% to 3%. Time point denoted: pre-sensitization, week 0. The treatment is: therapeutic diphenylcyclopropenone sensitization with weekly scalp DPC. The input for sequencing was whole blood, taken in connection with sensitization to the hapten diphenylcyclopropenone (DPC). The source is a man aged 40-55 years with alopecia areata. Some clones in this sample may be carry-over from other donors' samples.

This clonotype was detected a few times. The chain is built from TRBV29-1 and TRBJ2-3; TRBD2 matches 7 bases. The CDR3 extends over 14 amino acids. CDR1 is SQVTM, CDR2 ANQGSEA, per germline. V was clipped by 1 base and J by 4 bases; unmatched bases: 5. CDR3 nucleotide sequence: TGCAGCGTTGAAGGCGGGAGAAAAGCAGATACGCAGTATTTT. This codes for CSVEGGRKADTQYF.

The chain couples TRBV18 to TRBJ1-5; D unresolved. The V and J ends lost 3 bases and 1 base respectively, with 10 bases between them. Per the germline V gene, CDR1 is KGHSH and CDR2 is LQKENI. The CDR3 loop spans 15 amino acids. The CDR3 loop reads CASSPGGESNQPQHF. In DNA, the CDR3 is TGTGCCAGCTCACCGGGCGGTGAGAGCAATCAGCCCCAGCATTTT.

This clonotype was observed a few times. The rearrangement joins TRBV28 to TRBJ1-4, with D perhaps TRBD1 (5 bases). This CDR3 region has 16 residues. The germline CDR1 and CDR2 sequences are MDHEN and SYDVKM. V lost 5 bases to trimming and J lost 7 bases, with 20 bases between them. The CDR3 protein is CASSTNGGTRGEKLFF. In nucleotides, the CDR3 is TGTGCCAGCAGTACCAACGGAGGGACCCGAGGTGAAAAACTGTTTTTT.

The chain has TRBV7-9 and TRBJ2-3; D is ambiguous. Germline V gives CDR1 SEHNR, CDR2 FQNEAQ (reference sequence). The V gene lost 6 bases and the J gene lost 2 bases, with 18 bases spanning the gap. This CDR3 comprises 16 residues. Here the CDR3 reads CASRDRRSGSTDTQYF. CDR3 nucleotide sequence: TGTGCCAGCAGAGATCGCCGCAGTGGTTCCACAGATACGCAGTATTTT.

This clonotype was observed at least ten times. This CDR3 reads CASRSSGETEAFF. As DNA, the CDR3 is TGCGCCAGCAGGAGTTCTGGGGAGACTGAAGCTTTCTTT. The chain combines TRBV5-1 with TRBJ1-1, with D unresolved. V was clipped by 5 bases and J by 5 bases, with 13 bases between them. Germline CDR1 and CDR2: SGHRS and YFSETQ. This CDR3 spans 13 amino acids.

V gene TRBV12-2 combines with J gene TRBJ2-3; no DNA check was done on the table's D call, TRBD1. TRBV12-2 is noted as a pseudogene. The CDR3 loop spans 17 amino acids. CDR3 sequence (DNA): TGTGCAAGTCGCCCCGAGATTGGAGCGGCCCGGTCAGATACGCAGTATTTT. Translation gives CASRPEIGAARSDTQYF.

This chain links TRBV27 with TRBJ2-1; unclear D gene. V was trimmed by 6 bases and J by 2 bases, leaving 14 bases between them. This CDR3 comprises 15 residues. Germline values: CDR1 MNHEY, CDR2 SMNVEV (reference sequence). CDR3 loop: CASSPGANTYNEQFF. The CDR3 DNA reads TGTGCCAGCAGCCCCGGCGCCAACACCTACAATGAGCAGTTCTTC.

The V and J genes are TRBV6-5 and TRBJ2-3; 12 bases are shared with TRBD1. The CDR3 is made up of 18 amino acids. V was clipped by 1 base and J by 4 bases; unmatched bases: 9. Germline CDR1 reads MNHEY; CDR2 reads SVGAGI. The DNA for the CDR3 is TGTGCCAGCAGTTACTTCCCGCCCGGGACAGGGGGCGCAGATACGCAGTATTTT. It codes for CASSYFPPGTGGADTQYF.

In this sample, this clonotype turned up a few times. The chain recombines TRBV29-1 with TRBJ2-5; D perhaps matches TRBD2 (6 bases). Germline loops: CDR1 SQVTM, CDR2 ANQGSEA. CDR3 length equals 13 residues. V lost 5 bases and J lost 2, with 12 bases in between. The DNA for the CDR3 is TGCAGCGTTTTAGGCCTAGCGCAAGAGACCCAGTACTTC. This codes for CSVLGLAQETQYF.

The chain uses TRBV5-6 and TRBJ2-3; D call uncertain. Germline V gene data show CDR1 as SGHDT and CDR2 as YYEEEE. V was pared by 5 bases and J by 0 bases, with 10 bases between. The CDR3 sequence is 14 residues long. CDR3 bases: TGTGCCAGCAGTGGACGGATAAGCACAGATACGCAGTATTTT. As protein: CASSGRISTDTQYF.

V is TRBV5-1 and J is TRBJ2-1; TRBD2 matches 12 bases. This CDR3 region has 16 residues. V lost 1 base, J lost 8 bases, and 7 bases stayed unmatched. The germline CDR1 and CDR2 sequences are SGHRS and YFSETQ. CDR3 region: CASSLSPSGRAHEQFF. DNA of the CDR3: TGCGCCAGCAGCTTGTCCCCTAGCGGGAGGGCCCATGAGCAGTTCTTC.

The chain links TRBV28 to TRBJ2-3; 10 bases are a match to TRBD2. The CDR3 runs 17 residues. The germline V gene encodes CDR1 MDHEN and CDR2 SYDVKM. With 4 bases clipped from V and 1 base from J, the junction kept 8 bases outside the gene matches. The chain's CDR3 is CASSWASGRGGTDTQYF. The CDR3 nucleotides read TGTGCCAGCAGTTGGGCTAGCGGGAGAGGTGGCACAGATACGCAGTATTTT.

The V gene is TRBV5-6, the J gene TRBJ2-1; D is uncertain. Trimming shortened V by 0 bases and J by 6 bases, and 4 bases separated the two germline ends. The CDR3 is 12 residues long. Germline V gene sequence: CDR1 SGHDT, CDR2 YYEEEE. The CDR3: CASSLASNEQFF. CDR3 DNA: TGTGCCAGCAGCTTGGCCAGCAATGAGCAGTTCTTC.

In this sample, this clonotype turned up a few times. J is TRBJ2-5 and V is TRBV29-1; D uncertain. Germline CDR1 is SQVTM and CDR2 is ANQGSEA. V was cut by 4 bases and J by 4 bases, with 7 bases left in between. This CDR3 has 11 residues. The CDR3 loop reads CSVGAAETQYF. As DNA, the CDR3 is TGCAGCGTTGGGGCGGCAGAGACCCAGTACTTC.

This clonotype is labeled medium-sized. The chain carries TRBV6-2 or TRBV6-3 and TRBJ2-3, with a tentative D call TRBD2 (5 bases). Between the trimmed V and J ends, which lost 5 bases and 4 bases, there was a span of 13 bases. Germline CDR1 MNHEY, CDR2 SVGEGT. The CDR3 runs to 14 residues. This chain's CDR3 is CASSAPGKADTQYF. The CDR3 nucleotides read TGTGCCAGCAGTGCACCGGGGAAGGCAGATACGCAGTATTTT.

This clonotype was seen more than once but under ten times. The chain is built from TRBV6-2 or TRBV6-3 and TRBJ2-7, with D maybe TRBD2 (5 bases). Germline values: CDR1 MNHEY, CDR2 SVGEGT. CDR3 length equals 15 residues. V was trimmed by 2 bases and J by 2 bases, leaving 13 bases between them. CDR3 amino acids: CASSYAGLPPYEQYF. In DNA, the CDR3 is TGTGCCAGCAGTTACGCCGGACTCCCTCCCTACGAGCAGTACTTC.

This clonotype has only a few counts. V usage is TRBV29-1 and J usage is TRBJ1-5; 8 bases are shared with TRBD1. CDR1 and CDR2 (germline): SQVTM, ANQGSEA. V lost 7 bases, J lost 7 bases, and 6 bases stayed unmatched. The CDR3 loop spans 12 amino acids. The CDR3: CSARTGTQPQHF. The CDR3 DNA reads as TGCAGCGCCCGGACAGGGACCCAGCCCCAGCATTTT. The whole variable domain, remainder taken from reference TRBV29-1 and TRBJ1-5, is SAVISQKPSRDICQRGTSLTIQCQVDSQVTMMFWYRQQPGQSLTLIATANQGSEATYESGFVIDKFPISRPNLTFSTLTVSNMSPEDSSIYLCSARTGTQPQHFGDGTRLSIL.

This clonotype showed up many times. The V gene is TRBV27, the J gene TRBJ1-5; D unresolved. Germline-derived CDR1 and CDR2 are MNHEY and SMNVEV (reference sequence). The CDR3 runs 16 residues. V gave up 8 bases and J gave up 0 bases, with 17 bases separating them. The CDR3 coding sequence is TGTGCCAGCTCACCGATTTGGTTGTATAGCAATCAGCCCCAGCATTTT. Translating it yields CASSPIWLYSNQPQHF.

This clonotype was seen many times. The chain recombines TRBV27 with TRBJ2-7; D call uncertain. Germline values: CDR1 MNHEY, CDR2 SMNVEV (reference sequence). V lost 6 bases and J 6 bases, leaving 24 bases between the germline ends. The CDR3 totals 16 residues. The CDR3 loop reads CASSPNPSRLGGEQYV. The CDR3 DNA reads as TGTGCCAGCAGCCCAAACCCTTCTAGACTGGGCGGCGAGCAGTACGTC.

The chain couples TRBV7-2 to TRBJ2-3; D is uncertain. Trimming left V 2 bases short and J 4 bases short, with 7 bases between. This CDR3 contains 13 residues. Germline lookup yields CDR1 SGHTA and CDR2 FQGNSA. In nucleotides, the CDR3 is TGTGCCAGCAGCTTATTTCACCCAGATACGCAGTATTTT. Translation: CASSLFHPDTQYF. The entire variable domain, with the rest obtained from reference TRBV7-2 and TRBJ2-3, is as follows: GAGVSQSPSNKVTEKGKDVELRCDPISGHTALYWYRQSLGQGLEFLIYFQGNSAPDKSGLPSDRFSAERTGGSVSTLTIQRTQQEDSAVYLCASSLFHPDTQYFGPGTRLTVL.

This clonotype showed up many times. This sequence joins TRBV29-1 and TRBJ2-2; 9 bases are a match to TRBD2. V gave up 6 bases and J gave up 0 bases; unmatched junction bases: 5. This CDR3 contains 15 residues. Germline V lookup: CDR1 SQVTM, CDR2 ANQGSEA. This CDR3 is CSVKIAGANTGELFF. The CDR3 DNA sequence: TGCAGCGTGAAAATAGCGGGAGCGAACACCGGGGAGCTGTTTTTT.

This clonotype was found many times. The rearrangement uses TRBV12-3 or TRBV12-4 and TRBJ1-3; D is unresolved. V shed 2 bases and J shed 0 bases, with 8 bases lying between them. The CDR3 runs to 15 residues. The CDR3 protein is CASSLLGYSGNTIYF. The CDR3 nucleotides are TGTGCCAGCAGTTTACTAGGCTACTCTGGAAACACCATATATTTT.

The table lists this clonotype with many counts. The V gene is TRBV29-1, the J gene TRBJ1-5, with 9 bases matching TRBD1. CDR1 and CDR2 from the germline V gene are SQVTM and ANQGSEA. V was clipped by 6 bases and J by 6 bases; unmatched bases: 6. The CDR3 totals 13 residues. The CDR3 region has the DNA TGCAGCGTCCGGACAGGGGTGGGTCAGCCCCAGCATTTT. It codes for CSVRTGVGQPQHF.

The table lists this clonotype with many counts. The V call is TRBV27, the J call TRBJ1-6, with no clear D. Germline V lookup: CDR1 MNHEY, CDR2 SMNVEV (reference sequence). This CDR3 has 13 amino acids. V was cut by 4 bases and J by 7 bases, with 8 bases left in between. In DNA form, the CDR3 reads TGTGCCAGCAGTTACCTTGGCAATTCACCCCTCCACTTT. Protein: CASSYLGNSPLHF.

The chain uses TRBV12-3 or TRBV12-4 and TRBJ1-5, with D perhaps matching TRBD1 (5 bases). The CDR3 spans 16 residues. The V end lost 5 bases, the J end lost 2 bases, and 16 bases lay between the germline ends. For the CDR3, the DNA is TGTGCCAGCAGTCTGGGGGTACGAGGTGGCAATCAGCCCCAGCATTTT. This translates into CASSLGVRGGNQPQHF.

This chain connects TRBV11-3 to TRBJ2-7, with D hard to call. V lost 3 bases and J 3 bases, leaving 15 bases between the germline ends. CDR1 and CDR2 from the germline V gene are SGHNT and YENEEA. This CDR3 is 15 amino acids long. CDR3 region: CASSFFSEAFYEQYV. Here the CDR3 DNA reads TGTGCCAGCAGCTTTTTTTCCGAAGCGTTCTACGAGCAGTACGTC.

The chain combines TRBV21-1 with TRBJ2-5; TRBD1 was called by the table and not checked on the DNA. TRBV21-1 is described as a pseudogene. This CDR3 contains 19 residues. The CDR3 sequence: CASSKVGWETGEGKETQYF. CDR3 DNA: TGTGCCAGCAGCAAAGTAGGATGGGAGACAGGGGAGGGAAAAGAGACCCAGTACTTC.

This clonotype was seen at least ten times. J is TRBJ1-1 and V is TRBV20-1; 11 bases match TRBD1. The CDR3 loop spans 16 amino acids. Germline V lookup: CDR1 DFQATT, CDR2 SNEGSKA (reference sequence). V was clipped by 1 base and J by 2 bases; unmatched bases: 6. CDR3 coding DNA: TGCAGTGCTAGAGGGACAGGGGGCGCGGGAAACACTGAAGCTTTCTTT. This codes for CSARGTGGAGNTEAFF.

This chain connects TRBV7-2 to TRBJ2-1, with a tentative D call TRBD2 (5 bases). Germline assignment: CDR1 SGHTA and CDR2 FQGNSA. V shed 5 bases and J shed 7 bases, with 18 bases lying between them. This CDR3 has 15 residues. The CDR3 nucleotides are TGTGCCAGCAGCCCCCGGCTAGCAATGGGGAATGAGCAGTTCTTC. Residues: CASSPRLAMGNEQFF.

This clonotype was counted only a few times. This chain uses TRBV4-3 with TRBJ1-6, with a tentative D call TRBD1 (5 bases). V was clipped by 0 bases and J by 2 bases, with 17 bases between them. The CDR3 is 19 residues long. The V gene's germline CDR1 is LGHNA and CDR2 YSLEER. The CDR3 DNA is TGCGCCAGCAGCCAAGATTGGGGCAGGGCAAGGGCCTATAATTCACCCCTCCACTTT. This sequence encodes CASSQDWGRARAYNSPLHF.